This T cell receptor (beta chain) was captured in a study of OX40 agonist ivuxolimab in advanced cancers. Whole-study context: Ivuxolimab, which patients received intravenously every 2 weeks, was dosed at 0.01 to 10 mg/kg. General study points: No antigen was identified for the clonally expanded peripheral T cells.

Profiling relied on immunoSEQ multiplex PCR, and the TCRdb table lists in-frame clones only, not all of them. The data hold 13,000 to 15,000 clones, with approximately 93% observed a single time. Germline V gives CDR1 SGHRS, CDR2 YFSETQ. V was cut by 0 bases and J by 4 bases, with 12 bases left in between. The CDR3 consists of 15 residues. Autoimmune disease history or systemic immunosuppression disqualified patients. Blood got drawn at baseline, again on cycle 4 day 1, and then on cycle 7 day 1. This clone appeared a single time. The target antigen is unknown. The starting material was CD4+ or CD8+ T cells sorted from blood, obtained in a trial of the OX40 agonist ivuxolimab. V gene TRBV5-1 combines with J gene TRBJ2-3; either TRBD1 or TRBD2 may supply D (6 bases each). The receptor's source is an adult with an advanced solid tumor such as melanoma, head and neck, liver or kidney cancer. CDR3 coding DNA: TGCGCCAGCAGCTTGGCGGGGGCGGACGCAGATACGCAGTATTTT. Its protein product is CASSLAGADADTQYF.